One sample yielded the 28 T cell receptor beta chains listed below, sequenced in a study of blood T cell repertoires in COVID-19. The assay was immunoSEQ multiplex PCR, and TCRdb's table has in-frame clones only and misses some. Of over 100,000 clones listed, roughly 85% are singletons. The sample taken for sequencing was peripheral blood. These receptors were collected from an elderly man with acute or convalescent COVID-19.

The CDR3 reads CASSTGLAGNNEQYF. The CDR3 DNA is TGCGCCAGCAGCACGGGACTAGCGGGAAACAACGAGCAGTACTTC. This rearrangement joins TRBV5-1 to TRBJ2-7, with 13 bases lining up with TRBD2. This CDR3 region has 15 residues. J gave up 5 bases and V 4 bases, and 6 bases lay outside the gene matches. CDR1 is SGHRS and CDR2 is YFSETQ in the germline V gene. The complete variable domain, with remaining parts taken from reference TRBV5-1 and TRBJ2-7, reads KAGVTQTPRYLIKTRGQQVTLSCSPISGHRSVSWYQQTPGQGLQFLFEYFSETQRNKGNFPGRFSGRQFSNSRSEMNVSTLELGDSALYLCASSTGLAGNNEQYFGPGTRLTVT.

The rearrangement uses TRBV7-2 and TRBJ1-1; no clear D. Trimming took 5 bases from V and 0 from J, leaving 7 bases between them. Germline CDR1 SGHTA, CDR2 FQGNSA. This CDR3 spans 13 amino acids. DNA of the CDR3: TGTGCCAGCAGCACACAAATGAACACTGAAGCTTTCTTT. Its protein is CASSTQMNTEAFF. Combining the CDR3 with reference TRBV7-2 and TRBJ1-1 gives the whole variable domain GAGVSQSPSNKVTEKGKDVELRCDPISGHTALYWYRQSLGQGLEFLIYFQGNSAPDKSGLPSDRFSAERTGGSVSTLTIQRTQQEDSAVYLCASSTQMNTEAFFGQGTRLTVV.

This chain links TRBV11-2 with TRBJ1-6; D is unresolved. CDR1 SGHAT and CDR2 FQNNGV come from the germline V gene. The V end was cut by 3 bases, the J end by 9 bases, with 6 bases between. The length of the CDR3 is 12 residues. CDR3 nucleotide sequence: TGTGCCAGCAGCTTGGCTGTTTCACCCCTCCACTTT. Protein: CASSLAVSPLHF.

In this sample, this clone turned up once. This chain joins TRBV3-1 (or the pseudogene TRBV3-2) and TRBJ1-1; D is uncertain. Trimming took off 3 bases at V and 3 bases at J, with 11 bases between the two ends. This CDR3 has 14 residues. Germline assignment: CDR1 LGHDT and CDR2 YNNKEL (reference sequence). The CDR3 nucleotides read TGTGCCAGCAGCCAGTTATCCCTCTACACTGAAGCTTTCTTT. Its translation: CASSQLSLYTEAFF.

The CDR3 DNA sequence: TGTGCCTGGGCTCCGAATCGGGACAGGGCAAACGCTGAAGCTTTCTTT. It translates to CAWAPNRDRANAEAFF. The V and J genes are TRBV30 and TRBJ1-1; 9 bases align to TRBD1. The CDR3 has 16 residues. Germline V gene sequence: CDR1 GTSNPN, CDR2 SVGIG (reference sequence). The V segment lost 5 bases and the J segment 6 bases; nucleotides outside the gene matches: 16.

The rearrangement uses TRBV25-1 and TRBJ1-5; no clear D. Germline CDR1 reads MGHDK; CDR2 reads SYGVNS. The CDR3 spans 13 residues. Between the trimmed V and J ends, which lost 4 bases and 3 bases, there was a span of 7 bases. CDR3 nucleotide sequence: TGTGCCAGCAGTGCGGGTTTCAATCAGCCCCAGCATTTT. Translated: CASSAGFNQPQHF. Complete variable domain (other parts from reference TRBV25-1 and TRBJ1-5): EADIYQTPRYLVIGTGKKITLECSQTMGHDKMYWYQQDPGMELHLIHYSYGVNSTEKGDLSSESTVSRIRTEHFPLTLESARPSHTSQYLCASSAGFNQPQHFGDGTRLSIL.

V and J are TRBV3-1 (or the pseudogene TRBV3-2) and TRBJ2-3; TRBD2 matches 12 bases. CDR1 is LGHDT, CDR2 YNNKEL, per germline (reference sequence). The CDR3 extends over 18 amino acids. The trim removed 0 bases at V and 1 base at J, leaving 5 bases unmatched. The chain's CDR3 is CASSQDGGLAGRTDTQYF. In DNA, the CDR3 is TGTGCCAGCAGCCAAGATGGAGGACTAGCGGGACGCACAGATACGCAGTATTTT.

The chain carries TRBV5-6 and TRBJ1-2; 7 bases fit TRBD1. CDR1 and CDR2 (germline): SGHDT, YYEEEE. The CDR3 length is 17 residues. Trimming took 0 bases from V and 7 from J; bases not matched to a gene: 15. The CDR3: CASSLAGTAKSMSGYTF. Here the CDR3 DNA reads TGTGCCAGCAGCTTGGCCGGGACAGCGAAATCTATGTCTGGCTACACCTTC.

The chain couples TRBV24-1 to TRBJ1-4; 10 bases align to TRBD1. V dropped 5 bases and J dropped 3; count of bases not matched to a gene: 8. The CDR3 loop spans 17 amino acids. The V gene's germline CDR1 is KGHDR and CDR2 SFDVKD. The CDR3 DNA follows: TGTGCCACCAGTGTCTCGGGGACAGGGGCCCCTAATGAAAAACTGTTTTTT. This sequence encodes CATSVSGTGAPNEKLFF.

The chain employs TRBV4-1 and TRBJ2-2, with 9 bases that match TRBD2. This CDR3 spans 16 amino acids. V was clipped by 0 bases and J by 4 bases; unmatched bases: 3. Germline V gene data show CDR1 as MGHRA and CDR2 as YSYEKL. The chain's CDR3 is CASSQDSGSSTGELFF. The CDR3 coding sequence is TGCGCCAGCAGCCAAGATAGCGGGAGCTCCACCGGGGAGCTGTTTTTT.

This clone was detected once. This chain connects TRBV18 to TRBJ2-5; D may be TRBD1 (7 bases). Germline V CDR1 and CDR2: KGHSH, LQKENI. The CDR3 runs 15 residues. The V end lost 4 bases, the J end lost 4 bases, and 16 bases lay between the germline ends. CDR3: CASSLDQGGGETQYF. CDR3 nucleotides: TGTGCCAGCTCACTGGACCAGGGGGGAGGAGAGACCCAGTACTTC.

This chain links TRBV7-9 with TRBJ2-5; TRBD1 might be the D (5 bases). The CDR3 length is 13 residues. The germline CDR1 and CDR2 sequences are SEHNR and FQNEAQ (reference sequence). The germline V and J ends were trimmed by 3 bases and 5 bases, with 10 bases remaining between them. CDR3 nucleotide sequence: TGTGCCAGCAGCTTGGCAGGGCTGGAGACCCAGTACTTC. Translated, it gives CASSLAGLETQYF.

The chain couples TRBV9 to TRBJ2-3, with D unresolved. CDR3 length: 14 residues. V was shortened by 2 bases and J by 2 bases, with 9 bases between the two germline ends. Germline CDR1 and CDR2: SGDLS and YYNGEE. CDR3: CASSVPSYTDTQYF. The CDR3 DNA reads as TGTGCCAGCAGCGTCCCGTCCTACACAGATACGCAGTATTTT. Looking up the rest from reference TRBV9 and TRBJ2-3 gives the full variable domain: DSGVTQTPKHLITATGQRVTLRCSPRSGDLSVYWYQQSLDQGLQFLIQYYNGEERAKGNILERFSAQQFPDLHSELNLSSLELGDSALYFCASSVPSYTDTQYFGPGTRLTVL.

V gene TRBV27 combines with J gene TRBJ1-5; D not resolved. Germline V CDR1 and CDR2: MNHEY, SMNVEV (reference sequence). This CDR3 contains 14 residues. The germline V and J ends were trimmed by 2 bases and 3 bases, with 8 bases remaining between them. The CDR3 sequence: CASSLQAINQPQHF. In nucleotides, the CDR3 is TGTGCCAGCAGTTTACAGGCAATCAATCAGCCCCAGCATTTT.

The chain employs TRBV19 and TRBJ2-3; D gene ambiguous. There are 13 residues in the CDR3. Trimming pared 3 bases from V and 1 base from J, leaving 5 bases between. Germline CDR1 reads LNHDA; CDR2 reads SQIVND (reference sequence). The CDR3 protein is CASSISRTDTQYF. The CDR3 DNA follows: TGTGCCAGTAGTATCTCCCGCACAGATACGCAGTATTTT.

The chain couples TRBV24-1 to TRBJ2-7, with 9 bases aligning to TRBD1. Germline trimming cut 5 bases from V and 5 bases from J; bases unmatched to any gene: 3. Looked up from germline, CDR1 is KGHDR and CDR2 is SFDVKD. This CDR3 has 13 residues. CDR3 region: CATSGDRANEQYF. CDR3 in DNA: TGTGCCACCAGTGGGGACAGGGCCAACGAGCAGTACTTC.

V and J are TRBV10-3 and TRBJ1-1; TRBD1 is a possible D gene (5 bases). The CDR3 sequence is 12 residues long. Trimming stripped 0 bases from V and 7 bases from J, with 6 bases between. Germline assignment: CDR1 ENHRY and CDR2 SYGVKD. The CDR3 DNA reads TGTGCCATCAGTGAGTCACAGGTTGAAGCTTTCTTT. Translation: CAISESQVEAFF.

The V and J genes are TRBV5-1 and TRBJ1-2; D ambiguous. The CDR3 is 15 amino acids. Germline V gene lookup returns CDR1 SGHRS and CDR2 YFSETQ. V was pared by 1 base and J by 2 bases, with 12 bases between. The CDR3 loop reads CASSLNAGSNYGYTF. The CDR3 DNA sequence: TGCGCCAGCAGCTTGAATGCGGGAAGCAACTATGGCTACACCTTC.

CDR3 coding DNA: TGTGCCACCAGCAGAGTCGTAGCGGGGGGCCAAGAGACCCAGTACTTC. As protein: CATSRVVAGGQETQYF. V usage is TRBV15 and J usage is TRBJ2-5, with TRBD2 identical over 10 bases. There are 16 residues in the CDR3. Germline V lookup: CDR1 LNHNV, CDR2 YYDKDF (reference sequence). V dropped 1 base and J dropped 1; count of bases not matched to a gene: 3.

The V call is TRBV30, the J call TRBJ1-4; a possible D gene is TRBD1 (5 bases). This CDR3 contains 14 residues. Germline CDR1 reads GTSNPN; CDR2 reads SVGIG (reference sequence). V shed 0 bases and J shed 13 bases, with 18 bases lying between them. CDR3 coding DNA: TGTGCCTGGAGTGTTAGTCAGGGTTCCAGCGCACTGTTTTTT. This translates into CAWSVSQGSSALFF.

The chain carries TRBV19 and TRBJ1-4; 8 bases align to TRBD1. The germline V gene encodes CDR1 LNHDA and CDR2 SQIVND (reference sequence). The ends lost 7 bases at V and 8 bases at J; junction bases unmatched: 6. The length of the CDR3 is 13 residues. The CDR3 DNA sequence: TGTGCCAGTAACCGGGACAGGTCGGAAAAACTGTTTTTT. This codes for CASNRDRSEKLFF.

The chain uses TRBV9 and TRBJ2-1; no definite D call. The CDR3 covers 12 residues. CDR1 and CDR2 from the germline V gene are SGDLS and YYNGEE. Trimming took 0 bases from V and 7 from J, leaving 5 bases between them. CDR3 coding DNA: TGTGCCAGCAGCGTAGCAGGAAATGAGCAGTTCTTC. It is translated as CASSVAGNEQFF.

The V gene is TRBV29-1, the J gene TRBJ2-5, with TRBD1 as a possible D gene (6 bases). This CDR3 contains 13 residues. CDR1 and CDR2 (germline): SQVTM, ANQGSEA. Trimming cost V 4 bases and J 5 bases, with 14 bases left between them. CDR3 DNA: TGCAGCGTTGGGGACACCCCTGGGGAGACCCAGTACTTC. Translating gives CSVGDTPGETQYF.

The chain employs TRBV20-1 and TRBJ1-6; 11 bases are a match to TRBD1. The junction had 5 bases not matched to a gene; V was cut back by 3 bases and J by 7 bases. CDR1 DFQATT and CDR2 SNEGSKA come from the germline V gene (reference sequence). The CDR3 contains 15 residues. CDR3 nucleotide sequence: TGCAGTGCTAGTGCGGACAGGGGGCTGAATTCACCCCTCCACTTT. The encoded protein is CSASADRGLNSPLHF.

The V call is TRBV11-2, the J call TRBJ2-5; D unresolved. The ends were cut back, 0 bases at V and 5 bases at J, with 4 bases in the middle. Germline-derived CDR1 and CDR2 are SGHAT and FQNNGV. CDR3 size: 12 residues. This CDR3 reads CASSLDRETQYF. The CDR3 bases are TGTGCCAGCAGCTTAGACCGGGAGACCCAGTACTTC.

This chain connects TRBV19 to TRBJ2-7, with D possibly matching TRBD1 (6 bases). V shed 3 bases and J shed 4 bases, with 13 bases lying between them. The germline gives CDR1 LNHDA, CDR2 SQIVND (reference sequence). The CDR3 runs 14 residues. The CDR3, as DNA: TGTGCCAGTAGTATGGCTAGCAGGGGTTACGAGCAGTACTTC. Its translation: CASSMASRGYEQYF.

The rearrangement links TRBV5-5 to TRBJ1-4; 8 positions agree with TRBD1. The J segment lost 8 bases and the V segment lost 0 bases, leaving 6 bases of the junction unmatched. The CDR3 is 15 amino acids. CDR1 is SGHKS, CDR2 YYEKEE, per germline (reference sequence). The CDR3 nucleotides read TGTGCCAGCAGCTTGGTCGCGACAGGGGACGAAAAACTGTTTTTT. This encodes CASSLVATGDEKLFF.

The gene calls are TRBV28 and TRBJ1-3; 7 positions agree with TRBD1. The CDR3 contains 15 residues. The germline V gene encodes CDR1 MDHEN and CDR2 SYDVKM. Trimming took 3 bases from V and 2 from J; bases not matched to a gene: 4. CDR3 protein: CASSFSTGTGNTIYF. As DNA, the CDR3 is TGTGCCAGCAGTTTCTCGACAGGGACTGGAAACACCATATATTTT.